This T cell receptor (beta chain) was documented in a study of T cells expressing NK-cell markers. At the level of the study: It was sorted CD3+CD56+NKG2C+, CD3+CD56+NKG2C- and CD3+CD56-NKG2C+ T cells that supplied the TCR beta repertoires. Findings of the study overall: The share of CD8+ T cells held by dominant NKG2C+ clonotypes was roughly 1.0-8% in more than 5 donors.

Reanalyzing the 5' RACE reads, TCRdb keeps one entry per CDR3 protein, without DNA. Its table records some 390,000 distinct CDR3 sequences. This CDR3 contains 14 residues. The germline CDR1 and CDR2 sequences are MNHEY and SVGAGI. A note on this clonotype: Its cognate antigen is unknown.

The sample was blood T cells: a sorted CD56 or NKG2C T cell subset, CD4+ or CD8+ T cells, or bulk PBMC T cells (not recorded which). The V and J genes are TRBV6-5 and TRBJ2-1; TCRdb selects TRBD1, and the lack of DNA leaves this call unchecked. This clonotype was obtained from a woman aged 50 to 65 in good health. The CDR3 spells CASGAGNVRDEQFF.